This TCR beta chain was sequenced in a study of OX40 agonist ivuxolimab in advanced cancers. In the study overall: A partial response was reached by three patients: one with hepatocellular carcinoma and two with cutaneous melanoma.

Study results and caveats: There were, on average, more expanded clones in CD8+ T cells than in CD4+.

The cohort excluded patients with autoimmune disease history or systemic immunosuppression. Repertoires were generated with immunoSEQ multiplex PCR, while TCRdb's copy carries only in-frame clones and drops some. Seen here are 57,000 or so clones, about 85% observed once, and the top ten hold roughly 4.5%. As concerns this clone: Its antigen remains unidentified.

This sequence originates from an adult with an advanced solid tumor such as melanoma, head and neck, liver or kidney cancer. The specimen was CD4+ or CD8+ T cells sorted from blood, collected in a trial of the OX40 agonist ivuxolimab.

This CDR3 is CASSYSNQGTYEQYF. Written as DNA, the CDR3 is TGTGCCAGCAGTTACTCGAATCAGGGGACCTACGAGCAGTACTTC. This chain joins TRBV6-5 and TRBJ2-7, with D tentatively TRBD1 (6 bases). The CDR3 loop spans 15 amino acids. Trimming took 0 bases from V and 2 from J, leaving 11 bases between them. CDR1 is MNHEY and CDR2 is SVGAGI in the germline V gene.